Listed here is a single T cell receptor beta chain. The V gene end was trimmed by 4 bases and the J gene end by 5 bases; junction bases not matched to a gene: 8. Germline V lookup: CDR1 SGHRS, CDR2 YFSETQ. The CDR3 sequence is 15 residues long. How the authors handled the data: Nucleated cell counts were estimated from reference gene primer amplification. Clones were sequenced by immunoSEQ multiplex PCR, and TCRdb holds only the in-frame ones, with some missing. V and J calls and clone size follow that table, whereas D and trimming were derived from the DNA. The sample contains under 350,000 clones, 85% to 90% of which appear only once. The sample is drawn from a study of blood T cell repertoires in COVID-19. At the level of the study: The origin of the acute and convalescent COVID-19 samples was the United States, Italy and Spain. T cells, B-cell-depleted T cells, or PBMCs supplied cDNA or gDNA.

The material sequenced was peripheral blood. The sequence was obtained from a middle-aged man with acute or convalescent COVID-19. This rearrangement joins TRBV5-1 to TRBJ2-3; 9 nucleotides match TRBD2. The CDR3: CASSGGGAKGDTQYF. CDR3 nucleotides: TGCGCCAGCAGCGGCGGGGGGGCTAAGGGAGATACGCAGTATTTT.